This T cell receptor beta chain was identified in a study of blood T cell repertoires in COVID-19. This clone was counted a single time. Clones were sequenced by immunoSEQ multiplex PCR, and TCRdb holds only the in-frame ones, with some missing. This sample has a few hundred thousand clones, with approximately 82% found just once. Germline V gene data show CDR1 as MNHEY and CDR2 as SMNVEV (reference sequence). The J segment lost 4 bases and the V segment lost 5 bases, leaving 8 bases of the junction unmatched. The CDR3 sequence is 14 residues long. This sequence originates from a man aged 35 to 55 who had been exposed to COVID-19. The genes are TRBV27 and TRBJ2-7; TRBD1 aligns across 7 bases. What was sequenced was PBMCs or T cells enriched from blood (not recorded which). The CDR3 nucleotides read TGTGCCAGCAGTACCCTGACAGGGTCATACGAGCAGTACTTC. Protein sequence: CASSTLTGSYEQYF.